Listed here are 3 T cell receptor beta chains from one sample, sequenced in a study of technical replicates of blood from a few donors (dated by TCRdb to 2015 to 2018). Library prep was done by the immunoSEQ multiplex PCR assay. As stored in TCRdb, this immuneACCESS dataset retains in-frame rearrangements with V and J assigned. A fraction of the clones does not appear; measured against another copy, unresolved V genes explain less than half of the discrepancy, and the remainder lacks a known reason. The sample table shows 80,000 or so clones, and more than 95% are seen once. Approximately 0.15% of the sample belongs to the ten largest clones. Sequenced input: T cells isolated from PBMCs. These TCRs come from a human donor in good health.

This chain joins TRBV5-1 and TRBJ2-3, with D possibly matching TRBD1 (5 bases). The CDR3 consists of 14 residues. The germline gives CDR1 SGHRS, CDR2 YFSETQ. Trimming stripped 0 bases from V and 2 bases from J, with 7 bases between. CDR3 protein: CASSLEGVTDTQYF. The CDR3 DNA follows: TGCGCCAGCAGCTTGGAAGGGGTCACAGATACGCAGTATTTT.

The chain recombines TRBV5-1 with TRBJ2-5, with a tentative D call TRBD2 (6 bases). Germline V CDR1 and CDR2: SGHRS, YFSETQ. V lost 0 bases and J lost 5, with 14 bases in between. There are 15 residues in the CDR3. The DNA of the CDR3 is TGCGCCAGCAGCTTGGCCGGACGTGGGAGGGAGACCCAGTACTTC. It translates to CASSLAGRGRETQYF.

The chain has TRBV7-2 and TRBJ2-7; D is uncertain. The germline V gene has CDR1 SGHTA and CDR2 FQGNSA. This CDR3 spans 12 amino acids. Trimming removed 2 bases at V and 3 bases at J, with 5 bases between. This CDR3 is CASSLRSYEQYF. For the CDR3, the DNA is TGTGCCAGCAGCTTAAGGAGCTACGAGCAGTACTTC.